A selection of T cell receptor beta chains follows, all from one sample in a study of blood T cell repertoires in COVID-19. This table comes from immunoSEQ multiplex PCR, and its TCRdb copy is limited to in-frame clones, with some not included. The sample carries about 170,000 clones, around 86% recorded once. Specimen: peripheral blood. The receptors were gathered from an elderly woman with COVID-19, enrolled during active disease. Both conserved end residues are part of each CDR3. D genes are given only for firm matches. Rows may omit the clone size; those that give it use once, few, many or a size class.

TGTGCCAGCAGTTACGGAGATTCCCTGGGTCAGCCCCAGCATTTT,CASSYGDSLGQPQHF,.,TRBV6-5,TRBJ1-5,.
TGTGCCAGCAGCGTCCATGGGGGGGGAGGCGAAGCTTTCTTT,CASSVHGGGGEAFF,.,TRBV3-1/TRBV3-2,TRBJ1-1,.
TGTGCCAGCACTGGCAGCACAGATACGCAGTATTTT,CASTGSTDTQYF,.,TRBV6-5,TRBJ2-3,.
TGTGCCATCAGTGAGTCCGGGACTAGCGGGAGACCCTACAATGAGCAGTTCTTC,CAISESGTSGRPYNEQFF,.,TRBV10-3,TRBJ2-1,TRBD2
TGTGCCAGCAGCCAAGACGAACAGGGCCTAAATAATTCACCCCTCCACTTT,CASSQDEQGLNNSPLHF,.,TRBV4-2,TRBJ1-6,.
TGTGCCAGTAGAGGCCGGACTGGCAATGAGCAGTTCTTC,CASRGRTGNEQFF,.,TRBV19,TRBJ2-1,.
TGTGCCAGCAGCTTAGGTTCCCAGATAGCATACAATGAGCAGTTCTTC,CASSLGSQIAYNEQFF,once,TRBV13,TRBJ2-1,.
TGTGCCAGCTCACTTCTAGGTGAGCAGTTCTTC,CASSLLGEQFF,.,TRBV5-5,TRBJ2-1,.
TGTGCCAGCAGCTTCCGTCAGGATATTAGCTACACCTTC,CASSFRQDISYTF,.,TRBV7-2,TRBJ1-2,.
TGCAGTGCATTCGGGAGCTACGAGCAGTACTTC,CSAFGSYEQYF,once,TRBV20-1,TRBJ2-7,.
TGTGCCAGCAGTTCCCGATCTAGCGGGAGAGTAGATACGCAGTATTTT,CASSSRSSGRVDTQYF,.,TRBV27,TRBJ2-3,TRBD2
TGTGCCAGCAGCCCAGAGACAGGGGGAACTGAAGCTTTCTTT,CASSPETGGTEAFF,.,TRBV5-5,TRBJ1-1,TRBD1
TGTGCCAGCATTAGACAGGGAGTAGGCGGCTACACCTTC,CASIRQGVGGYTF,.,TRBV28,TRBJ1-2,TRBD1
TGTGCCAGCACCACTGACAGGGGAAATTCACCCCTCCACTTT,CASTTDRGNSPLHF,.,TRBV6-5,TRBJ1-6,TRBD1
TGTGCCAGCAGGGGACTAGCGGGAGCCACAGATACGCAGTATTTT,CASRGLAGATDTQYF,.,TRBV6-5,TRBJ2-3,TRBD2
TGTGCCAGCGGGAGAGCCTACAATGAGCAGTTCTTC,CASGRAYNEQFF,.,TRBV12-3/TRBV12-4,TRBJ2-1,.
TGTGCCAGTAGTCCCCGTGGTCAGGGGATGAACACTGAAGCTTTCTTT,CASSPRGQGMNTEAFF,.,TRBV19,TRBJ1-1,.
TGTGCCAGCAGCGCCGGGACAGGAAATGAAAAACTGTTTTTT,CASSAGTGNEKLFF,once,TRBV25-1,TRBJ1-4,TRBD1
TGTGCCAGCAGTTACTGGGGACAGGGAGATCAGCCCCAGCATTTT,CASSYWGQGDQPQHF,.,TRBV6-6,TRBJ1-5,TRBD1
TGTGCCAGCAGCTTTCATGCGGGAGAAAACTCCTACGAGCAGTACTTC,CASSFHAGENSYEQYF,.,TRBV11-2,TRBJ2-7,TRBD2
TGTGCCAGCAGCTACATTCGGAACACTGAAGCTTTCTTT,CASSYIRNTEAFF,few,TRBV5-8,TRBJ1-1,.
TGTGTCCAACCCGGGACAGGAAGCTACAATGAGCAGTTCTTC,CVQPGTGSYNEQFF,.,TRBV6-5,TRBJ2-1,TRBD1
TGTGCCAGCAGACAGGCCCGGGGGGATGGGGCCAACGTCCTGACTTTC,CASRQARGDGANVLTF,.,TRBV28,TRBJ2-6,TRBD2
TGTGCCAGCAGTCTAAGACCTACCGGGACAGGGTTATCCTACGAGCAGTACTTC,CASSLRPTGTGLSYEQYF,.,TRBV27,TRBJ2-7,TRBD1
TGCAGCGTTGACAACAATGAGCAGTTCTTC,CSVDNNEQFF,.,TRBV29-1,TRBJ2-1,.
TGTGCCAGCAGCAACAGGGACATGAACACTGAAGCTTTCTTT,CASSNRDMNTEAFF,.,TRBV3-1/TRBV3-2,TRBJ1-1,.
TGTGCCAGCAGTCCCCGGACAGGGGGATCTACCGGGGAGCTGTTTTTT,CASSPRTGGSTGELFF,.,TRBV11-3,TRBJ2-2,TRBD1
TGTGCCAGCAGTGAGGCCCTTGGGGGGGGAAGCAATGAGCAGTTCTTC,CASSEALGGGSNEQFF,.,TRBV2,TRBJ2-1,TRBD2
TGTGCCAGCAGCTTAACGACCGGGACAGGGAACACTGAAGCTTTCTTT,CASSLTTGTGNTEAFF,.,TRBV7-9,TRBJ1-1,TRBD1
TGTGCCAGTAACCCTGCAGTATCGGGGGAGCTGTTTTTT,CASNPAVSGELFF,.,TRBV19,TRBJ2-2,.
TGTGCCAGCAGCTTAGGAGTTGACAGCCAGTTTAATCAGCCCCAGCATTTT,CASSLGVDSQFNQPQHF,.,TRBV7-9,TRBJ1-5,.
TGTGCCAGCAGTACAACCCCGCTGGGGGGAAAGCAGTTCTTC,CASSTTPLGGKQFF,.,TRBV27,TRBJ2-1,.
TGTGCCAGCAGCCTACCGGGACAGGGAATTGGTGAGCAGTTCTTC,CASSLPGQGIGEQFF,.,TRBV28,TRBJ2-1,TRBD1
TGTGCCAGCAGTTTACAGGGTAGGGGAAACACCATATATTTT,CASSLQGRGNTIYF,.,TRBV27,TRBJ1-3,.
TGTGCCAGCAGTGAAGGGGGGCGAGGAAACACCATATATTTT,CASSEGGRGNTIYF,.,TRBV6-1,TRBJ1-3,.
TGTGCCAGCAGCCAATATCCAGGGGGCCTGGGGGAGACCCAGTACTTC,CASSQYPGGLGETQYF,.,TRBV14,TRBJ2-5,TRBD1
TGTGCCAGCACCGCAAACAGGGGGGGGACTGAAGCTTTCTTT,CASTANRGGTEAFF,few,TRBV7-8,TRBJ1-1,TRBD1
TGTGCCAGCAGTACCCAACCGGGACTAGTTCCTCGCGAGCAGTACTTC,CASSTQPGLVPREQYF,.,TRBV28,TRBJ2-7,TRBD2